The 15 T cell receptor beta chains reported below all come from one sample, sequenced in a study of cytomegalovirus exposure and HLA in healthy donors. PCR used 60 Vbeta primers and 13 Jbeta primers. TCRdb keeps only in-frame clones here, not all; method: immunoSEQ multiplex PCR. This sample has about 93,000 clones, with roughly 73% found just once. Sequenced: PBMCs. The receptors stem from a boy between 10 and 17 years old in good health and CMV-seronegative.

The CDR3 is CASSIGEAQPQHF. CDR3 sequence (DNA): TGTGCCAGCAGTATTGGGGAGGCTCAGCCCCAGCATTTT. V usage is TRBV6-4 and J usage is TRBJ1-5; D unclear. The CDR3 sequence is 13 residues long. Trimming took 5 bases from V and 6 from J, leaving 11 bases between them. CDR1 is MRHNA, CDR2 SNTAGT, per germline.

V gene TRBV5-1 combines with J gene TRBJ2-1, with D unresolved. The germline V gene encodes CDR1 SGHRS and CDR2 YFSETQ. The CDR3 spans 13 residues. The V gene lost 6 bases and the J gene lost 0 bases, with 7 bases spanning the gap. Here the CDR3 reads CASTQSSYNEQFF. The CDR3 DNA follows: TGCGCCAGCACCCAATCCTCCTACAATGAGCAGTTCTTC.

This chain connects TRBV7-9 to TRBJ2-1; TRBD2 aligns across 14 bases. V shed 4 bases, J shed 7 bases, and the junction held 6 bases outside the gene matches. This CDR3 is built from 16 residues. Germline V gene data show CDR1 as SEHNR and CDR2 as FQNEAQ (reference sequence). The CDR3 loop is CASSSGLAGDKNEQFF. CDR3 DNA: TGTGCCAGCAGCTCGGGACTAGCGGGAGACAAGAATGAGCAGTTCTTC. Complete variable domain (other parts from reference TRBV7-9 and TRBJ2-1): DTGVSQNPRHKITKRGQNVTFRCDPISEHNRLYWYRQTLGQGPEFLTYFQNEAQLEKSRLLSDRFSAERPKGSFSTLEIQRTEQGDSAMYLCASSSGLAGDKNEQFFGPGTRLTVL.

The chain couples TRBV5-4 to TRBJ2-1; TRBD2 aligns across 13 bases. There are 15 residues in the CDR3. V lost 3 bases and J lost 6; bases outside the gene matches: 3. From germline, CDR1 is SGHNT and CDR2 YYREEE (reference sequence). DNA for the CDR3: TGTGCCAGCAGCTGGGGACTAGCGGGGTCCAATGAGCAGTTCTTC. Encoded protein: CASSWGLAGSNEQFF.

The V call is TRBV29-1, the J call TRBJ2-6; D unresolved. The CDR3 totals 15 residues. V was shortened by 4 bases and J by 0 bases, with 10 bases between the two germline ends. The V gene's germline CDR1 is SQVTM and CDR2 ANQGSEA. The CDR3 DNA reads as TGCAGCGTTGTGGGCAGATCCTCTGGGGCCAACGTCCTGACTTTC. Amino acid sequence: CSVVGRSSGANVLTF. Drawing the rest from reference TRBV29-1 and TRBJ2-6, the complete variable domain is SAVISQKPSRDICQRGTSLTIQCQVDSQVTMMFWYRQQPGQSLTLIATANQGSEATYESGFVIDKFPISRPNLTFSTLTVSNMSPEDSSIYLCSVVGRSSGANVLTFGAGSRLTVL.

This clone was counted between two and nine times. The CDR3 region has the DNA TGTGCCAGCAGCCGAATGGCTCTAGCGGGAGTGTCCCCCTACGAGCAGTACTTC. Encoded protein: CASSRMALAGVSPYEQYF. V gene TRBV28 combines with J gene TRBJ2-7; 10 positions agree with TRBD2. The CDR3 extends over 18 amino acids. The germline gives CDR1 MDHEN, CDR2 SYDVKM. Trimming took 6 bases from V and 2 from J; bases not matched to a gene: 16.

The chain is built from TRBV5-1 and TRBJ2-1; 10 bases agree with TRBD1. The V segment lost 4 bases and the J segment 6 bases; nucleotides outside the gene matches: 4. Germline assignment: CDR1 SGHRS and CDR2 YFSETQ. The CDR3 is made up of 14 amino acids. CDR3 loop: CASSTWTGGNEQFF. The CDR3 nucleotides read TGCGCCAGCAGCACCTGGACAGGGGGCAATGAGCAGTTCTTC.

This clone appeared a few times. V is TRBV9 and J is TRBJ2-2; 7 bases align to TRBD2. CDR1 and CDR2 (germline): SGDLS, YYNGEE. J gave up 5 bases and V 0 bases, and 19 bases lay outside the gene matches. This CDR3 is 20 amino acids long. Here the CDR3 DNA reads TGTGCCAGCAGCGTAGCTATTTCGGCGGGAGCCCTTGGAAGGACCGGGGAGCTGTTTTTT. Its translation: CASSVAISAGALGRTGELFF.

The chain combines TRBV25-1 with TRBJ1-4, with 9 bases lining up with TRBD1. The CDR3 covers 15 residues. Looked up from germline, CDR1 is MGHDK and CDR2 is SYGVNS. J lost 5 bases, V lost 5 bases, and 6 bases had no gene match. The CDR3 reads CASSPPGTGNEKLFF. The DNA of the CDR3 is TGTGCCAGCAGTCCCCCCGGGACAGGGAATGAAAAACTGTTTTTT.

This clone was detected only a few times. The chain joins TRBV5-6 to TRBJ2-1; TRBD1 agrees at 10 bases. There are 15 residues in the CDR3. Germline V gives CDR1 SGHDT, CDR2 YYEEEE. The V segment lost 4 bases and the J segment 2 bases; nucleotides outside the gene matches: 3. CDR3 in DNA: TGTGCCAGCAGCCCCGGACAGGGGGCCTACAATGAGCAGTTCTTC. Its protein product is CASSPGQGAYNEQFF.

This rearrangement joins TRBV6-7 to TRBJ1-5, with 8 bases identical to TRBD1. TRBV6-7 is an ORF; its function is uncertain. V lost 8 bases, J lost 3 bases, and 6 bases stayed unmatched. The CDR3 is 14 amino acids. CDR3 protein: CASGDRSYNQPQHF. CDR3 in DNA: TGTGCCAGCGGGGACAGGTCCTACAATCAGCCCCAGCATTTT.

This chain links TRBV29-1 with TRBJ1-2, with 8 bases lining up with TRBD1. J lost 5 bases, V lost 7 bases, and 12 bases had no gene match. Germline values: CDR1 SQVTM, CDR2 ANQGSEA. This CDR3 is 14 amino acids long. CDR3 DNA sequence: TGCAGCGGCCTCGGGCAGGGGGCTGGGTATGGCTACACCTTC. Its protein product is CSGLGQGAGYGYTF.

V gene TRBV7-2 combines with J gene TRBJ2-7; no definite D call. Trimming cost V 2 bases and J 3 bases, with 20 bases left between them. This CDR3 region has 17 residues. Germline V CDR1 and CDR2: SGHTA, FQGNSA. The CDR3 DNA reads TGTGCCAGCAGCTTAAAGGTTTGGCGGAATGGATTCTACGAGCAGTACTTC. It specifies CASSLKVWRNGFYEQYF.

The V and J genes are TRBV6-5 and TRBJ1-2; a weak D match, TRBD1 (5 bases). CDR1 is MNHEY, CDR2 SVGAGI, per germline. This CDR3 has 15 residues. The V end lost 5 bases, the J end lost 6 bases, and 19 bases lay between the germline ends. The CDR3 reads CASSHGPRGVHGYTF. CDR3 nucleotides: TGTGCCAGCAGTCACGGACCTCGGGGGGTGCATGGCTACACCTTC.

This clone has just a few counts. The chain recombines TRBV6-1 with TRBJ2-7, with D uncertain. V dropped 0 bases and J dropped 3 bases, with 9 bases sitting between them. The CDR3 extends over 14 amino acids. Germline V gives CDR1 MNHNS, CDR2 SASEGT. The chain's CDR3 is CASSEAARIYEQYF. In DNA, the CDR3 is TGTGCCAGCAGTGAAGCGGCGCGGATCTACGAGCAGTACTTC.